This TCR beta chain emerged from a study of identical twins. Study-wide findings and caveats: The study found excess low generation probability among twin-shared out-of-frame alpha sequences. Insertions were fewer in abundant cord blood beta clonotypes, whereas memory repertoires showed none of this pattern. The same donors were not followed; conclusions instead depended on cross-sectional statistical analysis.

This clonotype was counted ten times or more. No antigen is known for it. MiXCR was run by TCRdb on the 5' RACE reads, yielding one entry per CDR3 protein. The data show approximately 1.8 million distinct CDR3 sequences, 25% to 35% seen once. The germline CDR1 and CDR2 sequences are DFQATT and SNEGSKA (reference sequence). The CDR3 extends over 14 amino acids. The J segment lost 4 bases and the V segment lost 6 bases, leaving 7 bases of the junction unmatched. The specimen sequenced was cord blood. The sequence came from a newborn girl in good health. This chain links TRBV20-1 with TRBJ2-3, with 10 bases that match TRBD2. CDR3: CSAIAGGRADTQYF. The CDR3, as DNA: TGCAGTGCAATAGCGGGGGGCAGAGCAGATACGCAGTATTTT.